Each of the 3 T cell receptor beta chains below was sequenced from the same sample in a study of tumor-infiltrating lymphocytes in primary liver carcinoma. Priming with a constant-region primer yielded TCR beta cDNA from about 450 ng total RNA. Slightly modified ARM-PCR with three nested multiplex PCR rounds yielded TCR beta libraries. TRBV1-TRBV30 forward primers and a C-beta reverse primer were used in the first two PCR rounds, which each ran for about 10 cycles. TCRdb processed the multiplex PCR reads anew with MiXCR; each CDR3 protein has one entry. Seen here are some 200,000 distinct CDR3 sequences, approximately 64% observed once, and the top ten hold about 7.1%. In addition to blood RNA drawn from unsorted whole blood, germline DNA was extracted. Specimen: peripheral blood. These receptors were collected from a woman aged 55-70 years with primary liver carcinoma and hepatitis B virus infection.

Note on this clonotype: A read error is possible here, since a much larger clone lies one base away. V gene TRBV6-6 combines with J gene TRBJ2-1; tentative D call: TRBD2 (5 bases). This CDR3 is 16 amino acids long. The germline V gene encodes CDR1 MNHNY and CDR2 SVGAGI (reference sequence). CDR3 DNA sequence: TGTGCCAGCAGCCCCCCCGGAGTAGCGACCTACGATGAGCAGTTCTTC. Translating it yields CASSPPGVATYDEQFF.

The V and J genes are TRBV2 and TRBJ1-1; 9 bases match TRBD1. This CDR3 has 15 amino acids. Germline V gives CDR1 SNHLY, CDR2 FYNNEI. The ends lost 6 bases at V and 1 base at J; junction bases unmatched: 6. CDR3 residues: CASRDKTGGNTEAFF. The DNA for the CDR3 is TGTGCCAGCAGGGACAAGACAGGGGGGAACACTGAAGCTTTCTTT.

Concerning this clonotype: Being one base from a much bigger clone, this may be a read error. The DNA for the CDR3 is TGTGCCACCAGCCCAAGGACAGGGAGGTCGGAGACCCAGTACTTC. It translates to CATSPRTGRSETQYF. The rearrangement joins TRBV6-1 to TRBJ2-5; 8 bases are a match to TRBD1. Germline V CDR1 and CDR2: MNHNS, SASEGT. The CDR3 sequence is 15 residues long. V lost 10 bases to trimming and J lost 5 bases; unmatched junction nucleotides: 15.